A single sample gave rise to the 6 T cell receptor beta chains below, sequenced in a study of T and B cells in COVID-19 patients. Multiplex PCR with BIOMED2 TRB-A/B primer pools amplified TRB rearrangements. In TCRdb, the multiplex PCR reads were re-called with MiXCR into one record per CDR3 protein. The sample holds several thousand distinct CDR3 sequences, approximately 33% seen once. TRB was amplified from about 260-540 ng of blood genomic DNA. The sample comprised blood. All receptors derive from a human donor who had recovered from COVID-19.

This clonotype was observed a handful of times. The rearrangement joins TRBV6-5 to TRBJ1-2, with D unresolved. Looked up from germline, CDR1 is MNHEY and CDR2 is SVGAGI. V was clipped by 5 bases and J by 1 base, with 14 bases between them. The CDR3 covers 15 residues. The CDR3 sequence: CASSETAEVNYGYTF. In DNA form, the CDR3 reads TGTGCCAGCAGTGAAACGGCAGAAGTTAACTATGGCTACACCTTC.

This clonotype is categorized as medium-sized. The junction and the germline gene differ at one end; a read error may be behind it. The V call is TRBV19, the J call TRBJ2-5, with 12 bases matching TRBD2. CDR1 is LNHDA, CDR2 SQIVND, per germline (reference sequence). This CDR3 is 14 amino acids long. The CDR3 sequence: CASSKLAGGPAEHF. In nucleotides, the CDR3 is TGTGCCAGTAGTAAACTAGCGGGGGGCCCTGCCGAACACTTC.

The chain is built from TRBV6-5 and TRBJ2-5; TRBD1 matches at 9 bases. Germline CDR1 reads MNHEY; CDR2 reads SVGAGI. The CDR3 loop spans 16 amino acids. J lost 4 bases, V lost 2 bases, and 8 bases had no gene match. The CDR3 coding sequence is TGTGCCAGCAGTTACCGGGCGACAGGGGGATTAGAGACCCAGTACTTC. As protein: CASSYRATGGLETQYF.

This clonotype is categorized as medium-sized. This chain uses TRBV29-1 with TRBJ2-1, with a possible D match to TRBD2 (6 bases). Trimming stripped 7 bases from V and 0 bases from J, with 13 bases between. The CDR3 runs to 14 residues. Per germline, CDR1 SQVTM and CDR2 ANQGSEA. This CDR3 is CSGRGIGSYNEQFF. CDR3 nucleotides: TGCAGCGGGCGGGGAATCGGCTCCTACAATGAGCAGTTCTTC.

This chain uses TRBV7-9 with TRBJ2-1, with D hard to call. The V end lost 5 bases, the J end lost 6 bases, and 20 bases lay between the germline ends. The CDR3 is 16 residues long. Looked up from germline, CDR1 is SEHNR and CDR2 is FQNEAQ (reference sequence). This CDR3 reads CASSRLEQDAFNEQFF. The CDR3 nucleotides read TGTGCCAGCAGCCGCCTAGAGCAGGACGCTTTCAATGAGCAGTTCTTC.

V usage is TRBV7-4 and J usage is TRBJ2-5; no clear D gene. Germline V gene sequence: CDR1 SGHVT, CDR2 SQSDAQ. Deletions cut 5 bases from V and 3 bases from J, with 13 bases between. This CDR3 contains 14 residues. The CDR3 sequence: CASSLRFGEETQYF. In DNA, the CDR3 is TGTGCCAGCAGCCTTCGATTTGGGGAAGAGACCCAGTACTTC.